This entry lists 4 T cell receptor beta chains sequenced from one sample in a study of blood T cell repertoires in COVID-19. Clones were sequenced by immunoSEQ multiplex PCR, and TCRdb holds only the in-frame ones, with some missing. The data hold fewer than 250,000 clones, with 70% to 90% observed a single time. Sequences were obtained from PBMCs or T cells enriched from blood (not recorded which). These receptors all come from a young woman who had recovered from COVID-19.

This chain uses TRBV4-2 with TRBJ1-1; 7 bases match TRBD1. Germline V lookup: CDR1 LGHNA, CDR2 YNFKEQ. Trimming took 0 bases from V and 7 from J; bases not matched to a gene: 11. This CDR3 has 16 amino acids. DNA for the CDR3: TGTGCCAGCAGCCAAGATCAATTTGGACAGGCCCTTGAAGCTTTCTTT. Residues: CASSQDQFGQALEAFF.

V and J are TRBV14 and TRBJ1-6; a possible D gene is TRBD1 (5 bases). The germline CDR1 and CDR2 sequences are SGHDN and FVKESK. Trimming took 1 base from V and 6 from J, leaving 7 bases between them. The CDR3 contains 14 residues. CDR3: CASSQGQTNSPLHF. DNA for the CDR3: TGTGCCAGCAGCCAAGGACAGACTAATTCACCCCTCCACTTT.

Notes on this clone: Other DNA sequences in the same sample also yield this CDR3. The rearrangement uses TRBV9 and TRBJ2-6; a possible D gene is TRBD1 (5 bases). The CDR3 is 16 residues long. Between the trimmed V and J ends, which lost 0 bases and 1 base, there was a span of 8 bases. Per germline, CDR1 SGDLS and CDR2 YYNGEE. CDR3 in amino acids: CASSVAAGSGANVLTF. CDR3 coding DNA: TGTGCCAGCAGCGTAGCGGCAGGGTCTGGGGCCAACGTCCTGACTTTC.

V gene TRBV7-6 combines with J gene TRBJ1-6; the D is unclear. V shed 5 bases and J shed 9 bases, with 17 bases lying between them. The CDR3 spans 15 residues. CDR1 and CDR2 (germline): SGHVS, FNYEAQ. The CDR3 coding sequence is TGTGCCAGCAGCCCGGAGACGGGTGAGCGTTCACCCCTCCACTTT. This codes for CASSPETGERSPLHF.